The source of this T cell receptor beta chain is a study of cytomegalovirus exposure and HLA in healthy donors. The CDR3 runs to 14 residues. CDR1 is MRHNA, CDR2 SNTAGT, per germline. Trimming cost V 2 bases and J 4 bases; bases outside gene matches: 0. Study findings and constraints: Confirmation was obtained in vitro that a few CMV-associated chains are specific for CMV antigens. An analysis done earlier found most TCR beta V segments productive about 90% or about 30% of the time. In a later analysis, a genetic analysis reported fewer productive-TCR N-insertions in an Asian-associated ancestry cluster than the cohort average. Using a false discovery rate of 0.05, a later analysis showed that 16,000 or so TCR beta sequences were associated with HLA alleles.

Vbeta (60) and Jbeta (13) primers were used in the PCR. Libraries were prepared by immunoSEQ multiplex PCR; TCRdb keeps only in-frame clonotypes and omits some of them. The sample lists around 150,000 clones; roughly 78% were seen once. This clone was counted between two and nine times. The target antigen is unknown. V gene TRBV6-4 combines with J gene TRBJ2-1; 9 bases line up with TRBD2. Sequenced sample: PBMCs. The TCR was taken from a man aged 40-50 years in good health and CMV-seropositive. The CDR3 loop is CASSDSGGYNEQFF. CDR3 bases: TGTGCCAGCAGTGACAGCGGGGGGTACAATGAGCAGTTCTTC.